Listed below are T cell receptor beta chains from one sample, sequenced in a study of blood T cell repertoires in COVID-19. The table came from immunoSEQ multiplex PCR; TCRdb's copy has only in-frame clones and leaves some out. The sample shows some 200,000 clones, about 81% of them seen only once. The source material was peripheral blood. These receptor sequences come from a man under 40 with active or convalescent COVID-19. Both conserved end residues are part of each CDR3. Each record gives: V gene, J gene, D gene, clone size, CDR3 DNA, CDR3 protein. The D gene is left open where the match is weak. Clone size is not always given. Where it is, it says once, few, many or a class for expanded clones.

>TRBV27|TRBJ2-7|TRBD1|-
TGTGCCAGCAGTTTAAAAGGACAGGCCTACGAGCAGTACTTC
CASSLKGQAYEQYF
>TRBV7-9|TRBJ2-7|TRBD2|few
TGTGCCAGCAGCCCCTGGGAGGCGGGGGTATTATACGAGCAGTACTTC
CASSPWEAGVLYEQYF
>TRBV7-9|TRBJ1-1|-|once
TGTGCCAGCAGCTTAGACCGGAGGGGGGGCAACACTGAAGCTTTCTTT
CASSLDRRGGNTEAFF
>TRBV7-9|TRBJ2-1|TRBD1|few
TGTGCCAGCAGCCGACTAGACAGGGGTTCCTACAATGAGCAGTTCTTC
CASSRLDRGSYNEQFF
>TRBV3-1/TRBV3-2|TRBJ2-5|-|-
TGTGCCAGCAGCCCGCCCGGGGTCGCAGAGACCCAGTACTTC
CASSPPGVAETQYF
>TRBV28|TRBJ2-7|TRBD2|-
TGTGCCAGCAGCCCGGGGGGATGGAACGAGCAGTACTTC
CASSPGGWNEQYF
>TRBV3-1/TRBV3-2|TRBJ1-5|-|-
TGTGCCAGCAGCCACTCCGACAGGCCCAATCAGCCCCAGCATTTT
CASSHSDRPNQPQHF
>TRBV7-9|TRBJ2-5|-|-
TGTGCCAGCAGCTTAAGTCCGGGGGGCGGTCAAGAGACCCAGTACTTC
CASSLSPGGGQETQYF
>TRBV6-4|TRBJ1-2|TRBD1|-
TGTGCCAGCAGCGCTGACAGGGGATATGGCTACACCTTC
CASSADRGYGYTF
>TRBV5-6|TRBJ2-1|-|-
TGTGCCAGCAGCTTGACTAGCCAACACAATGAGCAGTTCTTC
CASSLTSQHNEQFF
>TRBV19|TRBJ1-2|-|-
TGTGCCAGTAGTCTCGGGTCCGGGGCTAACTATGGCTACACCTTC
CASSLGSGANYGYTF
>TRBV7-2|TRBJ2-2|-|-
TGTGCCAGCAGCTTAGGTTCCGGGGTTACCGGGGAGCTGTTTTTT
CASSLGSGVTGELFF
>TRBV2|TRBJ1-4|-|-
TGTGCCAGCAGTGGGCAAGCAACTAATGAAAAACTGTTTTTT
CASSGQATNEKLFF
>TRBV19|TRBJ1-6|-|-
TGTGCCAGTAGTATTGACAGGCTCCGAAGTAATTCACCCCTCCACTTT
CASSIDRLRSNSPLHF
>TRBV6-6|TRBJ1-6|TRBD1|-
TGTGCCAGCAGTTCCCCGGGACAGGGAAGTTCTTCACCCCTCCACTTT
CASSSPGQGSSSPLHF
>TRBV7-9|TRBJ2-7|TRBD1|few
TGTGCCAGCAGCTTAACCGAGGACAGGGGAGGGTACGAGCAGTACTTC
CASSLTEDRGGYEQYF
>TRBV6-6|TRBJ1-2|-|-
TGTGCCAGCATTAAAGGGGTACAGGGCGCCTATGGCTACACCTTC
CASIKGVQGAYGYTF
>TRBV14|TRBJ2-3|TRBD2|-
TGTGCCAGCAGCCAAGAACGGGGGGGGTCAGATACGCAGTATTTT
CASSQERGGSDTQYF
>TRBV5-5|TRBJ2-5|TRBD1|-
TGTGCCAGCAGCGGAACAGGGGGGCAAGAGACCCAGTACTTC
CASSGTGGQETQYF
>TRBV25-1|TRBJ2-5|-|-
TGTGCCAGCAGTGAAACCCTCTACCGGGACCAAGAGACCCAGTACTTC
CASSETLYRDQETQYF
>TRBV2|TRBJ2-5|TRBD2|-
TGTGCCAGCAGGGACGGGATGGCGGGGGGGCGCGGGGAGACCCAGTACTTC
CASRDGMAGGRGETQYF